This T cell receptor beta chain was retrieved from a study of shared clonotypes between healthy human individuals. Study-wide results and caveats: Represented diversity, genetic and exposure-history alike, was limited by few donors. Expectations were that clonotype sharing among donors would be affected by sequencing depth.

Turning to this clone: Its antigen is undetermined.

Researchers divided each subset's genomic DNA evenly across several immunoSEQ plates. Generated by immunoSEQ multiplex PCR, the TCRdb table keeps only in-frame clones and is missing some. The repertoire includes 2 million to 3 million clones, over 85% of them detected once, and 0.36% sits in the top ten. CDR1 and CDR2 from the germline V gene are SEHNR and FQNEAQ (reference sequence). The CDR3 has 18 amino acids. The junction had 18 bases not matched to a gene; V was cut back by 5 bases and J by 5 bases. The gene calls are TRBV7-9 and TRBJ2-1; 7 bases fit TRBD2. This clonotype originated in a man aged 18-30 years in good health. Some clones in this sample may be carry-over from other donors' samples. Sequencing was done on a sample of naive CD4+ T cells from PBMCs. Subset of the sample: CD45RA+ positively selected. The chain's CDR3 is CASSPHRAGALPNNEQFF. CDR3 nucleotide sequence: TGTGCCAGCAGCCCCCATAGGGCGGGAGCCCTCCCGAACAATGAGCAGTTCTTC. The full variable domain, its missing parts supplied by reference TRBV7-9 and TRBJ2-1, is DTGVSQNPRHKITKRGQNVTFRCDPISEHNRLYWYRQTLGQGPEFLTYFQNEAQLEKSRLLSDRFSAERPKGSFSTLEIQRTEQGDSAMYLCASSPHRAGALPNNEQFFGPGTRLTVL.